This T cell receptor beta chain comes out of a study of OX40 agonist ivuxolimab in advanced cancers. Study details: A history of anti-PD-1, anti-PD-L1 or anti-CTLA-4 therapy was acceptable, and roughly 40% had some. One patient with hepatocellular carcinoma and two with cutaneous melanoma, three in all, had partial responses.

There are 16 residues in the CDR3. Trimming left V 4 bases short and J 1 base short, with 12 bases between. Germline V gene data show CDR1 as SGDLS and CDR2 as YYNGEE. Assay: immunoSEQ multiplex PCR; the TCRdb copy retains only in-frame clones and omits some. The table includes 50,000 or so clones, approximately 87% detected once. This sequence joins TRBV9 and TRBJ1-6; D is undetermined. The TCR comes from an adult with an advanced solid tumor such as melanoma, head and neck, liver or kidney cancer. Sample: CD4+ or CD8+ T cells sorted from blood, taken in a trial of the OX40 agonist ivuxolimab. CDR3 DNA: TGTGCCAGCAGCCCGCGTGCAAGTTCCTATAATTCACCCCTCCACTTT. Translation: CASSPRASSYNSPLHF.